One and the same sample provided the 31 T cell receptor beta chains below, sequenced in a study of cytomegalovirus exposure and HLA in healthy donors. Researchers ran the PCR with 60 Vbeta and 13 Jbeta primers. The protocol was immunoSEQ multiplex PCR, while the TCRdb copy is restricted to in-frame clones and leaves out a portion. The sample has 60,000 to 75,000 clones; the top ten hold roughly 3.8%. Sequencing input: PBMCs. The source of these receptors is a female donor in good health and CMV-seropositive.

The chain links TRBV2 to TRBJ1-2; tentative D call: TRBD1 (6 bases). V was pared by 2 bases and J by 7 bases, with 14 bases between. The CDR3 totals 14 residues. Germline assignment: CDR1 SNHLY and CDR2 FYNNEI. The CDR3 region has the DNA TGTGCCAGCAGTGAAAGGGCTTCAGGGGCTGGCTACACCTTC. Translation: CASSERASGAGYTF.

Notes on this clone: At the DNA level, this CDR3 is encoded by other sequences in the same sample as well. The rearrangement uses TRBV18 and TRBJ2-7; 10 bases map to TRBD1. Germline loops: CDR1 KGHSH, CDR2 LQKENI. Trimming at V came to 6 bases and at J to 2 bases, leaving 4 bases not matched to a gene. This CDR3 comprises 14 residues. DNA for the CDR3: TGTGCCAGCTCTCCGACAGGGGGCGCCTACGAGCAGTACTTC. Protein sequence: CASSPTGGAYEQYF.

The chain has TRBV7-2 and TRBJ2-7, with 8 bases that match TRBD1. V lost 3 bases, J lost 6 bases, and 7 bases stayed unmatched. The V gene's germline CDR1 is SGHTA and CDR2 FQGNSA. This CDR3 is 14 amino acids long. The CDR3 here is CASSFTTGVSEQYF. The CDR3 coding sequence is TGTGCCAGCAGCTTCACGACAGGGGTAAGCGAGCAGTACTTC.

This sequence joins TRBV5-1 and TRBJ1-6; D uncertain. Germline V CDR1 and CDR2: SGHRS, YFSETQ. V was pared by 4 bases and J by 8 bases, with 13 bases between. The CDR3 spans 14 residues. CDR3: CASSPRQDDSPLHF. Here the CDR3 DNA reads TGCGCCAGCAGCCCAAGACAAGACGATTCACCCCTCCACTTT.

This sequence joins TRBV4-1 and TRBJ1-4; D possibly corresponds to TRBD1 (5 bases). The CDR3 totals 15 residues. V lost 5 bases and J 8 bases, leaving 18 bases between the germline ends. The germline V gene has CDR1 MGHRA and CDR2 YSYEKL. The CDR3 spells CASSLLPGFLEKLFF. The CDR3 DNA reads TGCGCCAGCAGCTTACTACCAGGGTTTCTCGAAAAACTGTTTTTT.

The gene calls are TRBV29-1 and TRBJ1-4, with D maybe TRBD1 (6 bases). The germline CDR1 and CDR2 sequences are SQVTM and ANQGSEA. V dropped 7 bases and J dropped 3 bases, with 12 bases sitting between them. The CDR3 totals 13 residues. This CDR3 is CSGRGGANEKLFF. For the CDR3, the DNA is TGCAGCGGAAGGGGGGGAGCTAATGAAAAACTGTTTTTT.

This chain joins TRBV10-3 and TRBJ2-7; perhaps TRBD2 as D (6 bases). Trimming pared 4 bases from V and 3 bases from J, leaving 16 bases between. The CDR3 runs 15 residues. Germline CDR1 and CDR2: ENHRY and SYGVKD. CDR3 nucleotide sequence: TGTGCCATCAGTGCGGGACTCGAGAGTAGCTACGAGCAGTACTTC. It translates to CAISAGLESSYEQYF.

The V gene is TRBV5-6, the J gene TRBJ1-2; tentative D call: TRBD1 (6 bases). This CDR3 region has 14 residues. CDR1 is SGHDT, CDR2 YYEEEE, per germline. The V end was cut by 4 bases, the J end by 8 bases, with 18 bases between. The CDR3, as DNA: TGTGCCAGCAGCCGGACATACAGGGCAGAGGGCTACACCTTC. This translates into CASSRTYRAEGYTF.

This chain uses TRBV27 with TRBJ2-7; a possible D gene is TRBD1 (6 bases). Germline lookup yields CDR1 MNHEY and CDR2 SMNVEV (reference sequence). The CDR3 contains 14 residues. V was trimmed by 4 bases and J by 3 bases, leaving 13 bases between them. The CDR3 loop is CASSSGHPDYEQYF. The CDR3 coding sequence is TGTGCCAGCAGTTCGGGACACCCGGACTACGAGCAGTACTTC.

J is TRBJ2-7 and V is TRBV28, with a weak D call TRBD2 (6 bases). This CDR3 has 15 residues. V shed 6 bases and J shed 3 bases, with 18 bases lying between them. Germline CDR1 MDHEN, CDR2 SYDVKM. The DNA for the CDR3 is TGTGCCAGCAGGAGTGGTAGCGGAAGGGTCTACGAGCAGTACTTC. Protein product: CASRSGSGRVYEQYF.

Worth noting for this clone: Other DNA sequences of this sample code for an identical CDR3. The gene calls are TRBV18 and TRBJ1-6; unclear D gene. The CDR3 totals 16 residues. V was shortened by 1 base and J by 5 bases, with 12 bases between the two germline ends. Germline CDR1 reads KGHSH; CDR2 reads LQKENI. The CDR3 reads CASSPRGQANNSPLHF. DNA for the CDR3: TGTGCCAGCTCACCACGAGGGCAGGCTAATAATTCACCCCTCCACTTT.

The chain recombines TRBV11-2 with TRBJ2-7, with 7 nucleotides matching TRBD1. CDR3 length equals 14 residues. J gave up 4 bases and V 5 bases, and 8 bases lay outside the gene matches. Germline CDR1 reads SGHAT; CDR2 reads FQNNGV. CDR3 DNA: TGTGCCAGCAGCCGCCAAGGGGGCGGGTACGAGCAGTACTTC. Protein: CASSRQGGGYEQYF.

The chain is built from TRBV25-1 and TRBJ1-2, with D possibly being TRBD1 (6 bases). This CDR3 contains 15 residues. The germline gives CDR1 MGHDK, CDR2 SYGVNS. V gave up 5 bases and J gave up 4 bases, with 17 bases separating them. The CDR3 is CASSPGGGLGYGYTF. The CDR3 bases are TGTGCCAGCAGTCCCGGGGGGGGGCTGGGCTATGGCTACACCTTC.

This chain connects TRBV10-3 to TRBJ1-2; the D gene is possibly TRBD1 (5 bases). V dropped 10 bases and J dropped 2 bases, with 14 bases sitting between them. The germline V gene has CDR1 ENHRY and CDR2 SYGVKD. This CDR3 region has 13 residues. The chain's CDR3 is CARSTEPNYGYTF. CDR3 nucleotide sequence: TGTGCCAGATCGACAGAACCCAACTATGGCTACACCTTC.

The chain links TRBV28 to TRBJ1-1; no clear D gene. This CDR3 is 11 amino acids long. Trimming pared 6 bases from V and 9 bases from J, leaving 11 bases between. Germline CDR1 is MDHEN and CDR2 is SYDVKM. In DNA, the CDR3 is TGTGCCAGCAGGGCCGGGAGAAAAGCTTTCTTT. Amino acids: CASRAGRKAFF. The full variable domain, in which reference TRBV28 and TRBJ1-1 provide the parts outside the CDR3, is DVKVTQSSRYLVKRTGEKVFLECVQDMDHENMFWYRQDPGLGLRLIYFSYDVKMKEKGDIPEGYSVSREKKERFSLILESASTNQTSMYLCASRAGRKAFFGQGTRLTVV.

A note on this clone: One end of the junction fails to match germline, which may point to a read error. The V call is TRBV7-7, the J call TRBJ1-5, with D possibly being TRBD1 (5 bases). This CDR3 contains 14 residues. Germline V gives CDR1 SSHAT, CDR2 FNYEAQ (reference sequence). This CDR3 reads CASSCDSFLQPQHF. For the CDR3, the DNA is TGTGCTAGCAGCTGTGACAGTTTTTTGCAGCCCCAGCATTTT.

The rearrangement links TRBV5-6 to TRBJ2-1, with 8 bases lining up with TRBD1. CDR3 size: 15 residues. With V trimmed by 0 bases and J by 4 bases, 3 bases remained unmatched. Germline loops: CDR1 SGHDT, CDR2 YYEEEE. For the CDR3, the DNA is TGTGCCAGCAGCTTGGAGACAGGGGTATACAATGAGCAGTTCTTC. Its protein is CASSLETGVYNEQFF.

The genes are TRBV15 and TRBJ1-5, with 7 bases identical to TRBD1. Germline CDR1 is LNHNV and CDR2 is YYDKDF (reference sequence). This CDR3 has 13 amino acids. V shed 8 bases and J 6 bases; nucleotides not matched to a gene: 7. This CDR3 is CATATGYGQPQHF. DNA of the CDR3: TGTGCCACCGCGACAGGGTACGGTCAGCCCCAGCATTTT.

CDR3 coding DNA: TGCGCCAGCAGCTTGGAGGGACAGAATCAGCCCCAGCATTTT. Protein: CASSLEGQNQPQHF. The V and J genes are TRBV5-1 and TRBJ1-5, with 7 positions matching TRBD1. After removal of 0 bases from V and 4 bases from J, the junction contained 1 base not matched to a gene. From germline, CDR1 is SGHRS and CDR2 YFSETQ. The CDR3 is 14 amino acids.

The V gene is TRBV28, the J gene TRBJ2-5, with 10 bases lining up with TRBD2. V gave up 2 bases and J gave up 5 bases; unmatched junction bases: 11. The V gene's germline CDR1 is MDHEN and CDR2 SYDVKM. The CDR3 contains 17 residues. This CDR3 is CASSLRRLAGVQETQYF. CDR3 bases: TGTGCCAGCAGTTTACGGCGGCTAGCGGGAGTTCAGGAGACCCAGTACTTC. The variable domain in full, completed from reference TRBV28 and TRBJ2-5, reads DVKVTQSSRYLVKRTGEKVFLECVQDMDHENMFWYRQDPGLGLRLIYFSYDVKMKEKGDIPEGYSVSREKKERFSLILESASTNQTSMYLCASSLRRLAGVQETQYFGPGTRLLVL.

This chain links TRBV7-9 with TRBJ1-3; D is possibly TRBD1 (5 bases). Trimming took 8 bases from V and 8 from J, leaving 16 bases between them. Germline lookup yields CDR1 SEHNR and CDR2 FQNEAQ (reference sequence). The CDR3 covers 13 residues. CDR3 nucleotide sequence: TGTGCCAGCTCAATACGGGGACTCGACACCATATATTTT. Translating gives CASSIRGLDTIYF. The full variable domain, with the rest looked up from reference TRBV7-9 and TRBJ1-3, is DTGVSQNPRHKITKRGQNVTFRCDPISEHNRLYWYRQTLGQGPEFLTYFQNEAQLEKSRLLSDRFSAERPKGSFSTLEIQRTEQGDSAMYLCASSIRGLDTIYFGEGSWLTVV.

For the CDR3, the DNA is TGCGCCAGCAGAGCGGGACTAGCGGGGGGAACCTACGAGCAGTACTTC. Translation: CASRAGLAGGTYEQYF. The chain uses TRBV5-1 and TRBJ2-7; TRBD2 aligns across 15 bases. This CDR3 is built from 16 residues. CDR1 is SGHRS, CDR2 YFSETQ, per germline. V was clipped by 5 bases and J by 2 bases; unmatched bases: 5.

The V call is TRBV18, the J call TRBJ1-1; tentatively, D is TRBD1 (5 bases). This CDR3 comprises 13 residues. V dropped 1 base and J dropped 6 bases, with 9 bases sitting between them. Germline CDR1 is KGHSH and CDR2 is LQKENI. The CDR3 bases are TGTGCCAGCTCACCACGCGACAGCTCTGAAGCTTTCTTT. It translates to CASSPRDSSEAFF. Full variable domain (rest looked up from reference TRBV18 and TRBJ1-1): NAGVMQNPRHLVRRRGQEARLRCSPMKGHSHVYWYRQLPEEGLKFMVYLQKENIIDESGMPKERFSAEFPKEGPSILRIQQVVRGDSAAYFCASSPRDSSEAFFGQGTRLTVV.

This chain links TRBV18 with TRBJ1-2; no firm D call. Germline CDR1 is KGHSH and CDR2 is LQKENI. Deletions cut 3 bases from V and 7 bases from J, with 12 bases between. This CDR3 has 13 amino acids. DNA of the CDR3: TGTGCCAGCTCACCGTCAGAGGGCTTTGGCTACACCTTC. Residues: CASSPSEGFGYTF.

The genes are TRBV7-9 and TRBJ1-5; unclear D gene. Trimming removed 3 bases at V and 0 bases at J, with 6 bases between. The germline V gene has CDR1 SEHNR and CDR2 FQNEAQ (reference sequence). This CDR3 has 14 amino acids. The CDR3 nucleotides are TGTGCCAGCAGCTTCCACAATAGCAATCAGCCCCAGCATTTT. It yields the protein CASSFHNSNQPQHF.

The CDR3 is CASSELGGNSYEQYF. The CDR3 DNA reads TGTGCCAGCAGTGAACTTGGCGGGAACTCCTACGAGCAGTACTTC. The gene calls are TRBV25-1 and TRBJ2-7, with TRBD2 as a possible D gene (6 bases). The CDR3 consists of 15 residues. Looked up from germline, CDR1 is MGHDK and CDR2 is SYGVNS. V lost 2 bases to trimming and J lost 0 bases, with 11 bases between them.

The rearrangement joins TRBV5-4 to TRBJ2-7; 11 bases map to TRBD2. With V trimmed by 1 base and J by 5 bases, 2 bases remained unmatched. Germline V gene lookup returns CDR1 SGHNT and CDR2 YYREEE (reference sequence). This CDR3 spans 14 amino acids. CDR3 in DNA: TGTGCCAGCAGCTTGACTAGCGGGAGCAACGAGCAGTACTTC. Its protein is CASSLTSGSNEQYF. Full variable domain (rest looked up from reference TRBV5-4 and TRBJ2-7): ETGVTQSPTHLIKTRGQQVTLRCSSQSGHNTVSWYQQALGQGPQFIFQYYREEENGRGNFPPRFSGLQFPNYSSELNVNALELDDSALYLCASSLTSGSNEQYFGPGTRLTVT.

Here the CDR3 reads CASSRFSSGDYEQYF. CDR3 DNA sequence: TGTGCCAGTAGCCGCTTCAGTTCTGGTGACTACGAGCAGTACTTC. The rearrangement links TRBV19 to TRBJ2-7; no clear D. V was shortened by 6 bases and J by 3 bases, with 18 bases between the two germline ends. Per germline, CDR1 LNHDA and CDR2 SQIVND (reference sequence). The CDR3 sequence is 15 residues long.

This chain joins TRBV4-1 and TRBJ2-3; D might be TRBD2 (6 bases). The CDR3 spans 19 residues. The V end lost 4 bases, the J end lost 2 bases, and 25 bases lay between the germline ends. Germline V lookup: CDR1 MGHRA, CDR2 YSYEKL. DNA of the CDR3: TGCGCCAGCAGCCGGGGGGTTAGGGACTTCAACATTTTCACAGATACGCAGTATTTT. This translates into CASSRGVRDFNIFTDTQYF.

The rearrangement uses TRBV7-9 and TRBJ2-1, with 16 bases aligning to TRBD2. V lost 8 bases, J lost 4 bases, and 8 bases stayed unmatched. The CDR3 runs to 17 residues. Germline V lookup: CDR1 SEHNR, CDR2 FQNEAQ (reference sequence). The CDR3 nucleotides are TGTGCCAGCGACAGCGGGACTAGCGGGAGGGGATACAATGAGCAGTTCTTC. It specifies CASDSGTSGRGYNEQFF.

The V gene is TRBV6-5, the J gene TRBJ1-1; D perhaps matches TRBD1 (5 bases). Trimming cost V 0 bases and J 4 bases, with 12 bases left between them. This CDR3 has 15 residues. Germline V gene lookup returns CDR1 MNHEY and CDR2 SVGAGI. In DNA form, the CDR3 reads TGTGCCAGCAGTTACTCGAAAGGGGTGGCCACTGAAGCTTTCTTT. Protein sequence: CASSYSKGVATEAFF.